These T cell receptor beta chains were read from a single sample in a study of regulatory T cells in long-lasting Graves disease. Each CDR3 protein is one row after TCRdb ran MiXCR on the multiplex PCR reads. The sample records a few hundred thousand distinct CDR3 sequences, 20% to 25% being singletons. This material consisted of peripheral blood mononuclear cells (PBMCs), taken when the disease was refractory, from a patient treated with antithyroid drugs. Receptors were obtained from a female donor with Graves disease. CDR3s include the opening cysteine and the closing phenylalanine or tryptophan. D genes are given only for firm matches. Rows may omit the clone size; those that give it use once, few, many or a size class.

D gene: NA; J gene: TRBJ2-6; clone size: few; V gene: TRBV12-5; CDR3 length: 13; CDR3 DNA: TGTGCTAGTGGTCCCTCTGGGGCCAACGTCCTGACTTTC; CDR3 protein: CASGPSGANVLTF
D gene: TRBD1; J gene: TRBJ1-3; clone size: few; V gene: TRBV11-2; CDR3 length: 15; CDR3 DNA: TGTGCCAGCAGCTCGATCCGGGACAGCCTAAACACCATATATTTT; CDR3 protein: CASSSIRDSLNTIYF
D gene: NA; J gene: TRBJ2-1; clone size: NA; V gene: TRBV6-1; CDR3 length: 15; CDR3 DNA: TGTGCCAGCAGCCCACAGGTCGAGGGCCAGAATGAGCAGTTCTTC; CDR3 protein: CASSPQVEGQNEQFF
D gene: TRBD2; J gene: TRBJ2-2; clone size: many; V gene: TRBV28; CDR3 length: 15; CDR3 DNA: TGTGCCAGCAGTTTAAGCGGGGGGCGAGGCGGGGAGCTGTTTTTT; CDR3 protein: CASSLSGGRGGELFF
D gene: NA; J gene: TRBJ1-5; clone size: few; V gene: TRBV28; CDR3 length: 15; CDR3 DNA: TGTGCCAGCAAGGAAGGGTTTTTTTTGTATCAGCCCCAGCATTTT; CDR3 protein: CASKEGFFLYQPQHF
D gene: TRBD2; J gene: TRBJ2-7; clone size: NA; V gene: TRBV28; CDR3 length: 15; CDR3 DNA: TGTGCCAGCAGTTTTTCGGCTAGCGGCTCCTACGAGCAGTACTTC; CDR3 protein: CASSFSASGSYEQYF
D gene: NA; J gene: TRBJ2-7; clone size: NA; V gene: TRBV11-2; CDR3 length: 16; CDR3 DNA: TGTGCCAGCAGCTTAGGCGACAGGTCACAAGTCTACGAGCAGTACTTC; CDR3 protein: CASSLGDRSQVYEQYF
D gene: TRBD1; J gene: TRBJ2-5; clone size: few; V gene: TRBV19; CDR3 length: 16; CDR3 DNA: TGTGCCAGTAGTACCCCGACAGGGGGCTTACAAGAGACCCAGTACTTC; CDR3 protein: CASSTPTGGLQETQYF
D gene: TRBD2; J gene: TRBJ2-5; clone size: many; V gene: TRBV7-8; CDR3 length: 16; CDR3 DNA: TGTGCCAGCAGGGGATCGACTAGCGGGGTCCTCGAGACCCAGTACTTC; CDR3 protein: CASRGSTSGVLETQYF
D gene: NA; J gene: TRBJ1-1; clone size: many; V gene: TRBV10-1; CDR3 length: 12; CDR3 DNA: TGCGCCAGCAGGGAGGAGAACACTGAAGCTTTCTTT; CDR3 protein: CASREENTEAFF
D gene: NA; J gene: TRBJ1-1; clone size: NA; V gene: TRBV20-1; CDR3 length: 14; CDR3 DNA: TGCAGTGCTAGAGATCGGGTCAAGAACACTGAAGCTTTCTTT; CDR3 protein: CSARDRVKNTEAFF
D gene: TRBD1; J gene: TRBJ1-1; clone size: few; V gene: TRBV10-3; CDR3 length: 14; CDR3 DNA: TGTGCCATCAGGGAGGGGGCTTCGAACACTGAAGCTTTCTTT; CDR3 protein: CAIREGASNTEAFF
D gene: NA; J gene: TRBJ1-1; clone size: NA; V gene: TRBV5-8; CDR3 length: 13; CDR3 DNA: TGTGCCAGCAATTGGGGGCCCCGGACTGAAGCTTTCTTT; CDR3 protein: CASNWGPRTEAFF
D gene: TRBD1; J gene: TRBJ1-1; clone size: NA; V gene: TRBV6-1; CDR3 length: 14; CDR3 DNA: TGTGCCAGCACCCCGGGACAGCAGAACACTGAAGCTTTCTTT; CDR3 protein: CASTPGQQNTEAFF
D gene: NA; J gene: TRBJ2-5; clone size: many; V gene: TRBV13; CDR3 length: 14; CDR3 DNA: TGTGCCAGCAGCGAGAGGGGCATTGGGGAGACCCAGTACTTC; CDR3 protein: CASSERGIGETQYF
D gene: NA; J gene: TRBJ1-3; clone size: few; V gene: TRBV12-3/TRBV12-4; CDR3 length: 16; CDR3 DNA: TGTGCCAGCAGTTTCTTGTCCGAACCCTCTGGAAACACCATATATTTT; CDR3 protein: CASSFLSEPSGNTIYF
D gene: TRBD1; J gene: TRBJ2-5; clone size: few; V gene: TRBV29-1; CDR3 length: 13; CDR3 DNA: TGCAGCGTTAATAACAGGGGGCAACAGACCCAGTACTTC; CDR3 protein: CSVNNRGQQTQYF
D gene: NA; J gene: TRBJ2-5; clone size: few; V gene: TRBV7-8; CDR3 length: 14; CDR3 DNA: TGTGCCAGCAGCTTAGTTTGGCAGGAAGAGACCCAGTACTTC; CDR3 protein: CASSLVWQEETQYF
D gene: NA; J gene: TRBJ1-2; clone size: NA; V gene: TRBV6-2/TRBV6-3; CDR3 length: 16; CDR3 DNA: TGTGCCAGCAGTTATAACCGAGACAGCAAGAACTATGGCCACACCTTC; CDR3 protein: CASSYNRDSKNYGHTF
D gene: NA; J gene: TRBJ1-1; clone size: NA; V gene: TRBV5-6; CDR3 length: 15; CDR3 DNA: TGTGCCAGCAGCCCCGGACCGACTGTGAACACTGAAGCTTTCTTT; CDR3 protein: CASSPGPTVNTEAFF
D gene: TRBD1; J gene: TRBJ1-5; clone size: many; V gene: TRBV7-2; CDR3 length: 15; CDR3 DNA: TGTGCCAGCAGCTTACAGGGGGCCAGCAATCAGCCCCAGCATTTT; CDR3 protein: CASSLQGASNQPQHF
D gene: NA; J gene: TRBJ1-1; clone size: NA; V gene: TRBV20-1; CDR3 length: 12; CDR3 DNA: TGCAGTGCTAGCCTAAAGATGGGTGAAGCTTTCTTT; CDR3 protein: CSASLKMGEAFF
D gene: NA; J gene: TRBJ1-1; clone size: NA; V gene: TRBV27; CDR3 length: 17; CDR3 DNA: TGTGCCAGCAGTTTTGCGAGTCTAAGGGGCGAGAACACTGAAGCTTTCTTT; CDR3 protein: CASSFASLRGENTEAFF
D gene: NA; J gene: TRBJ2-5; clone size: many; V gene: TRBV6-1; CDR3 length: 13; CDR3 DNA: TGTGCCAGCAGTGGGACCCCGGGAGAGACCCAGTACTTC; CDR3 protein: CASSGTPGETQYF
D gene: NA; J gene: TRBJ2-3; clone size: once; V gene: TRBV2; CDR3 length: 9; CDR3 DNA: TGTGCCGGAACAGATACGCAGTATTTT; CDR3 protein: CAGTDTQYF
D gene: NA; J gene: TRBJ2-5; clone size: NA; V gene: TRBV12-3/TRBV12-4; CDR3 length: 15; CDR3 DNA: TGTGCCAGCAGCCCCCAGTGGGGTTCTCAAGAGACCCAGTACTTC; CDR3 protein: CASSPQWGSQETQYF
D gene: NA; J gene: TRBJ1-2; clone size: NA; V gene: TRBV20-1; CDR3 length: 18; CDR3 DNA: TGCAGTGCCGCCACTGGGGCAGGGGCCACCCTAGCTAACTATGGCTACACCTTC; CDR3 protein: CSAATGAGATLANYGYTF
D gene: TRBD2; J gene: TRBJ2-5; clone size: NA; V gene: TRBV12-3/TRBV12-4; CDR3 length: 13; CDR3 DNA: TGTGCCAGCAGGGGGTCGGGAGGCGAGACCCAGTACTTC; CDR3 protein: CASRGSGGETQYF
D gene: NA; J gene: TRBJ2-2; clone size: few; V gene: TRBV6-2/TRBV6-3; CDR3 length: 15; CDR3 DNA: TGTGCCAGCACCAGCGGTGGGGCGGACACCGGGGAGCTGTTTTTT; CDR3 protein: CASTSGGADTGELFF
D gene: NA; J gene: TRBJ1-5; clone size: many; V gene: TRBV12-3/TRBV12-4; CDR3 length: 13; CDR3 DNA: TGTGCCAGCAGCCTGGACGCTAATCAGCCCCAGCATTTT; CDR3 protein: CASSLDANQPQHF
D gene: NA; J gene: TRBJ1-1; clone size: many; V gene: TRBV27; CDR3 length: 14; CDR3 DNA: TGTGCCAGCAGTCCCCAGACTGTGAACACTGAAGCTTTCTTT; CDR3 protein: CASSPQTVNTEAFF
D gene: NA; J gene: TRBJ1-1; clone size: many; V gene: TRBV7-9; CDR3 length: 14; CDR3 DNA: TGTGCCAGCAGCTTAGGACAGGAGGTGACTGAAGCTTTCTTT; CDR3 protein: CASSLGQEVTEAFF
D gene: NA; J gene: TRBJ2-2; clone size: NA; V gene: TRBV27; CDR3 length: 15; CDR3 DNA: TGTGCCAGCAGTTTCCATACAACGAACACCGGGGAGCTGTTTTTT; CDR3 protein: CASSFHTTNTGELFF
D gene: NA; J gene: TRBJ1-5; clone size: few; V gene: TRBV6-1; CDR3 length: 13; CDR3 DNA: TGTGCCAGCAGATGGGGGGGAAGGCAGCCCCAGCATTTT; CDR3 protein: CASRWGGRQPQHF
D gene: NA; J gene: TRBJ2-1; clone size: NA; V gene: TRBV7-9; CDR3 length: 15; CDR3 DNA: TGTGCCAGCAGCCCAGACTCATACTCCTACAATGAGCAGTTCTTC; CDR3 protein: CASSPDSYSYNEQFF
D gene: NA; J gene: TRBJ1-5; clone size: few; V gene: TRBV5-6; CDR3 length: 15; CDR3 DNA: TGTGCCAGCAGCTTGTACAGGGCGGCAGAACAGCCCCAGCATTTT; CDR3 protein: CASSLYRAAEQPQHF
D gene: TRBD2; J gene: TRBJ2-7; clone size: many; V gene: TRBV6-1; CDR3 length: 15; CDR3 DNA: TGTGCCAGCAGTGCTTCGGGGGGGCCAGGGTACGAGCAGTACTTC; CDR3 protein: CASSASGGPGYEQYF
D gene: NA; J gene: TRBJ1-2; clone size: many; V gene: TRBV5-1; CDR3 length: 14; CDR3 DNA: TGCGCCAGCAGCCTGGATGAGACTAACTATGGCTACACCTTC; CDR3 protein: CASSLDETNYGYTF
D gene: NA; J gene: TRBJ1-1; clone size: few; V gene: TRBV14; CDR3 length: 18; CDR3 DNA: TGTGCCAGCAGCCAAGAGTCGCTATTTTCCCGACTTAGCACTGAAGCTTTCTTT; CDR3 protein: CASSQESLFSRLSTEAFF
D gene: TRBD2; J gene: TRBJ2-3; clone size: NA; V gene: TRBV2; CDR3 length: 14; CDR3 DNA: TGTGCCAGCAGTCCGAGGACTAGCGTGGATACGCAGTATTTT; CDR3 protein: CASSPRTSVDTQYF
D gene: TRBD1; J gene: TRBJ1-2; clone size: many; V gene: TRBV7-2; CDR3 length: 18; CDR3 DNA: TGTGCCAGCAGCCATTACGGCGGGACAGGGGGCTCTAACTATGGCTACACCTTC; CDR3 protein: CASSHYGGTGGSNYGYTF
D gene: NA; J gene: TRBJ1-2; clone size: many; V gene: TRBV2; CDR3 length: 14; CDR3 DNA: TGTGCCAGCAGTGAGGCCATGGACGGTTATGGCTACACCTTC; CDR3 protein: CASSEAMDGYGYTF
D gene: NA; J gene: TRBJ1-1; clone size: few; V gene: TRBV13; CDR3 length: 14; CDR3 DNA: TGTGCCAGCAGCTTAGGGGGAGGGGCGGTCGCAAGTTGGTTT; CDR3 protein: CASSLGGGAVASWF
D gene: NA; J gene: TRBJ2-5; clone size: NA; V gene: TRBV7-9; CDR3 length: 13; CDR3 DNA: TGTGCCAGCAGCTTACAGCGAGGAGAGACCCAGTACTTC; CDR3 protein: CASSLQRGETQYF
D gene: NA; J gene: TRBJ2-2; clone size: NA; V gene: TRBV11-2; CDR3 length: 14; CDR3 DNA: TGTGCCAGCGAGGCTAGCTTTAACACCGGGGAGCTGTTTTTT; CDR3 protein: CASEASFNTGELFF
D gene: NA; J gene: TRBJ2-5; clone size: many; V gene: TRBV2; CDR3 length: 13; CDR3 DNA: TGTGCCAGCAGTGGGGGAACAGAAGAGACCCAGTACTTC; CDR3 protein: CASSGGTEETQYF
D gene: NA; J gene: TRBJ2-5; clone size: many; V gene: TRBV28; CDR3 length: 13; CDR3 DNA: TGTGCCAGCAGTTTTAGCGGCCAAGAGACCCAGTACTTC; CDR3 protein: CASSFSGQETQYF
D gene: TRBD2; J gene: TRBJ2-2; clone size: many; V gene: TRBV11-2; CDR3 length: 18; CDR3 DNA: TGTGCCAGCAGCAAACTAGCGGGGGGCTCCCTCAACACCGGGGAGCTGTTTTTT; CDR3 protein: CASSKLAGGSLNTGELFF
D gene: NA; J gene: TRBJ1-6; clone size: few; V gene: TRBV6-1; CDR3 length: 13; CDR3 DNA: TGTGCCAGCACCGGGGCAGGGAATTCACCCCTCCACTTT; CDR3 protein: CASTGAGNSPLHF
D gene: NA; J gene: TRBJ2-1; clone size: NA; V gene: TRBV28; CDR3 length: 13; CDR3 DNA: TGTGCCAGTTCGAGGGGGGGGGGCCCTGAGCAGTTCTTC; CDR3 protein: CASSRGGGPEQFF
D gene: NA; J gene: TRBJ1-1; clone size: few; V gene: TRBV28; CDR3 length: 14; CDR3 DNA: TGTGCCAGCAGTTTAACATCGGTGGTAACTGAAGCTTTCTTT; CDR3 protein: CASSLTSVVTEAFF
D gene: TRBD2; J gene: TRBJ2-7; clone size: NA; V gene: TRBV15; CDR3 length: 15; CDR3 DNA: TGTGCCACCAGCAGACGTGCAGCGGGAGCGTACGAGCAGTACTTC; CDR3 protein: CATSRRAAGAYEQYF
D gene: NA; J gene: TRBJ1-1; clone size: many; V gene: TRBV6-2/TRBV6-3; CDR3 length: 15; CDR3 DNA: TGTGCCAGCAGCCCCACGTACGACAAGAACACTGAAGCTTTCTTT; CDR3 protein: CASSPTYDKNTEAFF
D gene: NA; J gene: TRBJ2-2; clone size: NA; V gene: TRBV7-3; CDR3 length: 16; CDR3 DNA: TGTGCCAGCAGCTTAGGAGACCTGAGGGGAACCGGGGAGCTGTTTTTT; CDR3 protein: CASSLGDLRGTGELFF
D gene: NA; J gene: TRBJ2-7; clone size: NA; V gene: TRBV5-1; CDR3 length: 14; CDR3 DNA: TGCGCCAGCAGCTTGGGTGTCCTTACCTACGAGCAGTACTTC; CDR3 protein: CASSLGVLTYEQYF
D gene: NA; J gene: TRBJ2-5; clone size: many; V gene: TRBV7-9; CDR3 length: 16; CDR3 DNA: TGTGCCAGCAGCTTATCCCCAGGGTTTGGTTCAGGGACCCAGTACTTC; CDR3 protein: CASSLSPGFGSGTQYF
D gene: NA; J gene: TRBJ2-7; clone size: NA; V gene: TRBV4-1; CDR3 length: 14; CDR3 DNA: TGCGCCAGCAGCCAAGGGGGGAGTAGCGACGAGCAGTACTTC; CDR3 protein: CASSQGGSSDEQYF
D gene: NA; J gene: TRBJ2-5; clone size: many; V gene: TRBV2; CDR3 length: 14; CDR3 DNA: TGTGCCAGCAGGCAAGGACCCACGAAAGAGACCCAGTACTTC; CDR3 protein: CASRQGPTKETQYF
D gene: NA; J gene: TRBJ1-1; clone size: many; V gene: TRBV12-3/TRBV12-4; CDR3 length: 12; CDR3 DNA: TGTGCCAGCAGCTTACTGGCGACTGAAGCTTTCTTT; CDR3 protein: CASSLLATEAFF
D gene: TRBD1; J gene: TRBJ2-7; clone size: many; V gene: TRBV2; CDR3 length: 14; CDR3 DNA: TGTGCCAGCAGTGACAGGGGGCGCGGATACGAGCAGTACTTC; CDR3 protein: CASSDRGRGYEQYF